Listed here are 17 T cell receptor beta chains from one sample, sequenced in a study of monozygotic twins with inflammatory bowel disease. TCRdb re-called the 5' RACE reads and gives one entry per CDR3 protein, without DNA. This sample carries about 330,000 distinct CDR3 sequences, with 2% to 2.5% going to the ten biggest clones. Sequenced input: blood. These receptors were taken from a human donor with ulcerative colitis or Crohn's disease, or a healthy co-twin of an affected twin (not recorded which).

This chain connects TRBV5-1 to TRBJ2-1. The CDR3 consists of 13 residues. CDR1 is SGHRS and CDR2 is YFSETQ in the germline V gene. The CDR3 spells CASSPRTGNEQFF. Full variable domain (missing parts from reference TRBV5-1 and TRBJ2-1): KAGVTQTPRYLIKTRGQQVTLSCSPISGHRSVSWYQQTPGQGLQFLFEYFSETQRNKGNFPGRFSGRQFSNSRSEMNVSTLELGDSALYLCASSPRTGNEQFFGPGTRLTVL.

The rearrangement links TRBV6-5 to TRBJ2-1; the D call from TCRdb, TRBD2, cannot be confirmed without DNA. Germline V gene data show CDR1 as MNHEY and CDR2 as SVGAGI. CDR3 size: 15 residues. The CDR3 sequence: CASSYSAGYLNEQFF.

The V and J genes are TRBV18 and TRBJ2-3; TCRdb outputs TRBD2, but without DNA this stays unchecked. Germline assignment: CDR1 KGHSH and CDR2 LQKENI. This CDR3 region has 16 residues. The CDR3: CASSPGLAGQADTQYF.

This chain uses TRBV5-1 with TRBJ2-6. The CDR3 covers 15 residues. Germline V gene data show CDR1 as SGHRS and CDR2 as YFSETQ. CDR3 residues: CASSGRSSGANVLTF.

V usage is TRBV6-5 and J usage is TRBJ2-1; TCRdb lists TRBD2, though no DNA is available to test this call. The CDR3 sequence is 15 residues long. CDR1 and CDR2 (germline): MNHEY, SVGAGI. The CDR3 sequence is CASSFRTSGYNEQFF.

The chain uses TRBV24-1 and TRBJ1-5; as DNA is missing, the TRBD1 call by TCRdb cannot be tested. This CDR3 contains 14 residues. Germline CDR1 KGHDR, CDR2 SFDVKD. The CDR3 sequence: CAISQGAPNRPQHF.

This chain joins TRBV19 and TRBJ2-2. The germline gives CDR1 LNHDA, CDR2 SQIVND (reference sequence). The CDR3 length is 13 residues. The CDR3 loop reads CASTLTGTGELFF.

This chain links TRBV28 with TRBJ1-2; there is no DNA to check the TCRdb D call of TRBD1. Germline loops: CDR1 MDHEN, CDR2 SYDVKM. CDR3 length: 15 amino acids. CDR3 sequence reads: CASSFVGLAGGEATF.

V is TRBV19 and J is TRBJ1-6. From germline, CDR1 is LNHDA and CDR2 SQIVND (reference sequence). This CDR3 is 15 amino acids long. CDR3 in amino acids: CASRGGVSYNSPLHF. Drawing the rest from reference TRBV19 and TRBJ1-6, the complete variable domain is DGGITQSPKYLFRKEGQNVTLSCEQNLNHDAMYWYRQDPGQGLRLIYYSQIVNDFQKGDIAEGYSVSREKKESFPLTVTSAQKNPTAFYLCASRGGVSYNSPLHFGNGTRLTVT.

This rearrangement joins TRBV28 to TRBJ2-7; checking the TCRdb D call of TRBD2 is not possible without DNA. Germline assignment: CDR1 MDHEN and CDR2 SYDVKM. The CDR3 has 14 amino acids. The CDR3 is CASSSPGRVGEQYF.

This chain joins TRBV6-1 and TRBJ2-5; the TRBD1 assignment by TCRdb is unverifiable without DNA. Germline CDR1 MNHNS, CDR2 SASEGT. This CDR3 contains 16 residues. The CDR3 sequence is CASTTAVGPGQETQYF.

The CDR3 reads CSARGTGELFF. This chain uses TRBV20-1 with TRBJ2-2. Germline CDR1 and CDR2: DFQATT and SNEGSKA (reference sequence). The CDR3 length is 11 residues.

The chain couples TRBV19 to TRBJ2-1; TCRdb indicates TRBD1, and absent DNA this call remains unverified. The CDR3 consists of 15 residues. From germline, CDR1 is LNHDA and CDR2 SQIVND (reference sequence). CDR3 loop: CASRASGTGDNEQFF.

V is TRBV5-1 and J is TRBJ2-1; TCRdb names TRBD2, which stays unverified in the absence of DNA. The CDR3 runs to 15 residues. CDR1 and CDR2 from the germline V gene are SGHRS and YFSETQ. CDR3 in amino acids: CASSLDPGLSDEQFF.

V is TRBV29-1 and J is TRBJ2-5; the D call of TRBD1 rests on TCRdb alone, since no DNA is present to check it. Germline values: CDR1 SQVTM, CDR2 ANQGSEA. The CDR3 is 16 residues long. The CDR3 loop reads CSVDRRGDKNQETQYF.

This CDR3 reads CASRDRAASYGYTF. J is TRBJ1-2 and V is TRBV6-1. This CDR3 region has 14 residues. Germline CDR1 is MNHNS and CDR2 is SASEGT.

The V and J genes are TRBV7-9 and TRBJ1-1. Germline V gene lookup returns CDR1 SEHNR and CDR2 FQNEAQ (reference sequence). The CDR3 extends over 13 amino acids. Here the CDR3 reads CASNLRENTEAFF.